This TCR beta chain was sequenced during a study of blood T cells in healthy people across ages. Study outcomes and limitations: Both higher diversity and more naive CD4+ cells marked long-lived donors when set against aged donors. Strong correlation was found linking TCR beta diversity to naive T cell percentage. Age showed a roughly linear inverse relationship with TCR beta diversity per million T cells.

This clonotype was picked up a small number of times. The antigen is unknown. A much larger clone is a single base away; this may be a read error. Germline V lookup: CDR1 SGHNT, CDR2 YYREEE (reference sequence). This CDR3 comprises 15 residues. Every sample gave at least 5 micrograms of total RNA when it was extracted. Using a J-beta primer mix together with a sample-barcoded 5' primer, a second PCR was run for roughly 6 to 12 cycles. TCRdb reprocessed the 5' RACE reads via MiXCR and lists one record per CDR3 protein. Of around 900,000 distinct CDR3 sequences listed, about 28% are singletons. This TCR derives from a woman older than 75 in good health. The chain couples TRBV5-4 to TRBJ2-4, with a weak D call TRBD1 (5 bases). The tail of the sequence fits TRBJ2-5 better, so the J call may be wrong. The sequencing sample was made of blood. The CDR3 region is CASSIAGIGIKTQYF. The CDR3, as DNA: TGTGCCAGCAGCATCGCAGGGATAGGGATAAAGACCCAGTACTTC.